A selection of T cell receptor beta chains follows, all from one sample in a study of blood T cell repertoires in COVID-19. Repertoires were generated with immunoSEQ multiplex PCR, while TCRdb's copy carries only in-frame clones and drops some. The table shows 80,000 to 95,000 clones, with 91% occurring only once. Sequences were obtained from peripheral blood. These receptors all stem from a human donor with active COVID-19. The donor label of this sample is uncertain. Both conserved end residues are part of each CDR3. Each record gives: D gene, V gene, clone size, J gene, CDR3 protein, CDR3 DNA. The D gene is left open where the match is weak. Only some rows state a clone size, as once, few, many or a class for expanded clones.

d_gene: TRBD1
v_gene: TRBV15
abundance: -
j_gene: TRBJ1-5
CDR3aa: CATSSPGQVPSNQPQHF
CDR3nt: TGTGCCACCAGCAGTCCCGGACAGGTCCCTAGCAATCAGCCCCAGCATTTT

d_gene: TRBD2
v_gene: TRBV28
abundance: -
j_gene: TRBJ2-1
CDR3aa: CASSLFGLAVEQFF
CDR3nt: TGTGCCAGCAGTTTATTTGGACTAGCGGTTGAGCAGTTCTTC

d_gene: -
v_gene: TRBV19
abundance: -
j_gene: TRBJ1-4
CDR3aa: CASKGVSEKLFF
CDR3nt: TGTGCCAGTAAAGGGGTTTCTGAAAAACTGTTTTTT

d_gene: -
v_gene: TRBV5-1
abundance: -
j_gene: TRBJ2-7
CDR3aa: CASSLVAGKEEQYF
CDR3nt: TGCGCCAGCAGCTTGGTTGCAGGGAAGGAGGAGCAGTACTTC

d_gene: TRBD1
v_gene: TRBV3-1/TRBV3-2
abundance: once
j_gene: TRBJ1-1
CDR3aa: CASSQRDRGRVNTEAFF
CDR3nt: TGTGCCAGCAGCCAAAGGGACAGGGGACGGGTGAACACTGAAGCTTTCTTT

d_gene: -
v_gene: TRBV11-2
abundance: -
j_gene: TRBJ2-4
CDR3aa: CASSYTNRLGEIAKNIQYF
CDR3nt: TGTGCCAGCAGCTATACTAATCGGCTCGGGGAAATAGCCAAAAACATTCAGTACTTC

d_gene: TRBD2
v_gene: TRBV9
abundance: once
j_gene: TRBJ2-7
CDR3aa: CASGEGLAGGPYEQYF
CDR3nt: TGTGCCAGTGGGGAGGGGCTAGCGGGGGGTCCCTACGAGCAGTACTTC

d_gene: TRBD1
v_gene: TRBV10-2
abundance: -
j_gene: TRBJ1-2
CDR3aa: CASNLGQGNGYTF
CDR3nt: TGCGCCAGCAACCTGGGACAGGGGAATGGCTACACCTTC

d_gene: -
v_gene: TRBV6-2/TRBV6-3
abundance: -
j_gene: TRBJ1-2
CDR3aa: CASSYAGGNYGYTF
CDR3nt: TGTGCCAGCAGTTACGCGGGGGGAAACTATGGCTACACCTTC

d_gene: -
v_gene: TRBV2
abundance: -
j_gene: TRBJ2-3
CDR3aa: CASSTGSARGDTQYF
CDR3nt: TGTGCCAGCAGTACGGGGTCCGCAAGGGGGGATACGCAGTATTTT

d_gene: TRBD1
v_gene: TRBV27
abundance: -
j_gene: TRBJ1-2
CDR3aa: CASSPPPGQHNYGYTF
CDR3nt: TGTGCCAGCAGTCCCCCCCCGGGACAGCATAACTATGGCTACACCTTC

d_gene: -
v_gene: TRBV19
abundance: -
j_gene: TRBJ1-1
CDR3aa: CASSPRGASSAFF
CDR3nt: TGTGCCAGTAGTCCCCGGGGAGCTAGTTCAGCTTTCTTT

d_gene: -
v_gene: TRBV27
abundance: -
j_gene: TRBJ1-1
CDR3aa: CASSLLGLAGERNTEAFF
CDR3nt: TGTGCCAGCAGTTTATTGGGTCTTGCTGGGGAGAGGAACACTGAAGCTTTCTTT

d_gene: -
v_gene: TRBV10-2
abundance: -
j_gene: TRBJ2-1
CDR3aa: CASSDHASSNEQFF
CDR3nt: TGCGCCAGCAGTGACCACGCATCCAGCAATGAGCAGTTCTTC

d_gene: -
v_gene: TRBV6-4
abundance: -
j_gene: TRBJ1-2
CDR3aa: CASSDRGYTF
CDR3nt: TGTGCCAGCTCCGACAGGGGCTACACCTTC

d_gene: -
v_gene: TRBV5-5
abundance: -
j_gene: TRBJ1-5
CDR3aa: CASSLTSLSVQPQHF
CDR3nt: TGTGCCAGCAGCTTGACCTCTCTAAGTGTTCAGCCCCAGCATTTT

d_gene: -
v_gene: TRBV2
abundance: few
j_gene: TRBJ1-1
CDR3aa: CAVLGDTEAFF
CDR3nt: TGTGCCGTCCTAGGAGACACTGAAGCTTTCTTT

d_gene: -
v_gene: TRBV27
abundance: once
j_gene: TRBJ1-3
CDR3aa: CASSPFSGGFGNTIYF
CDR3nt: TGTGCCAGCAGCCCCTTCTCTGGGGGCTTTGGAAACACCATATATTTT

d_gene: TRBD1
v_gene: TRBV19
abundance: once
j_gene: TRBJ1-2
CDR3aa: CASSEDRGHYGYTF
CDR3nt: TGTGCCAGTAGTGAAGACAGGGGACACTATGGCTACACCTTC

d_gene: -
v_gene: TRBV9
abundance: -
j_gene: TRBJ1-1
CDR3aa: CASSVAGRAEAFF
CDR3nt: TGTGCCAGCAGCGTAGCAGGGAGGGCTGAAGCTTTCTTT

d_gene: -
v_gene: TRBV30
abundance: -
j_gene: TRBJ1-1
CDR3aa: CACPPNSGVANTEAFF
CDR3nt: TGTGCCTGCCCACCTAACTCGGGGGTGGCTAACACTGAAGCTTTCTTT

d_gene: TRBD2
v_gene: TRBV15
abundance: -
j_gene: TRBJ2-2
CDR3aa: CATSRDPTSGGTGELFF
CDR3nt: TGTGCCACCAGCAGAGATCCTACTAGCGGGGGGACCGGGGAGCTGTTTTTT

d_gene: -
v_gene: TRBV18
abundance: -
j_gene: TRBJ1-4
CDR3aa: CASSPDLDGVEKLFF
CDR3nt: TGTGCCAGCTCACCCGATCTGGACGGGGTTGAAAAACTGTTTTTT

d_gene: -
v_gene: TRBV18
abundance: -
j_gene: TRBJ2-7
CDR3aa: CASSEGPEQYF
CDR3nt: TGTGCCAGCTCGGAGGGGCCCGAGCAGTACTTC

d_gene: -
v_gene: TRBV5-4
abundance: -
j_gene: TRBJ2-2
CDR3aa: CASRVVGGNTGELFF
CDR3nt: TGTGCCAGCAGGGTGGTCGGGGGGAACACCGGGGAGCTGTTTTTT

d_gene: -
v_gene: TRBV10-3
abundance: once
j_gene: TRBJ2-1
CDR3aa: CASGEDNEQFF
CDR3nt: TGTGCCAGCGGGGAGGACAATGAGCAGTTCTTC

d_gene: -
v_gene: TRBV6-6
abundance: -
j_gene: TRBJ2-5
CDR3aa: CASSSQETQYF
CDR3nt: TGTGCCAGCAGTTCACAAGAGACCCAGTACTTC

d_gene: -
v_gene: TRBV4-3
abundance: -
j_gene: TRBJ2-1
CDR3aa: CASSQDLGGPGIYNEQFF
CDR3nt: TGCGCCAGCAGCCAAGATTTGGGGGGACCCGGGATCTACAATGAGCAGTTCTTC

d_gene: -
v_gene: TRBV6-7
abundance: -
j_gene: TRBJ2-7
CDR3aa: CASSYPILGDRREQYF
CDR3nt: TGTGCCAGCAGTTACCCAATTCTAGGGGATAGACGGGAGCAGTACTTC

d_gene: -
v_gene: TRBV28
abundance: -
j_gene: TRBJ1-3
CDR3aa: CASSWGRGTIYF
CDR3nt: TGTGCCAGCAGTTGGGGGCGAGGCACCATATATTTT

d_gene: -
v_gene: TRBV6-5
abundance: once
j_gene: TRBJ1-6
CDR3aa: CASSYKQGTSPLHF
CDR3nt: TGTGCCAGCAGTTATAAACAGGGCACTTCACCCCTCCACTTT

d_gene: -
v_gene: TRBV6-2/TRBV6-3
abundance: -
j_gene: TRBJ1-5
CDR3aa: CASTPDRFRNSNQPQHF
CDR3nt: TGTGCCAGCACCCCCGACAGGTTCCGCAATAGCAATCAGCCCCAGCATTTT

d_gene: TRBD1
v_gene: TRBV5-4
abundance: -
j_gene: TRBJ2-7
CDR3aa: CASSLGGTGAFYEQYF
CDR3nt: TGTGCCAGCAGCTTGGGGGGGACAGGTGCCTTTTACGAGCAGTACTTC

d_gene: TRBD1
v_gene: TRBV4-1
abundance: -
j_gene: TRBJ2-7
CDR3aa: CASSPLTGEEQYF
CDR3nt: TGCGCCAGCAGCCCTCTGACAGGGGAGGAGCAGTACTTC

d_gene: -
v_gene: TRBV7-9
abundance: -
j_gene: TRBJ2-7
CDR3aa: CASSLGLPSYEQYF
CDR3nt: TGTGCCAGCAGCTTAGGACTGCCTTCCTACGAGCAGTACTTC

d_gene: TRBD1
v_gene: TRBV3-1/TRBV3-2
abundance: -
j_gene: TRBJ1-6
CDR3aa: CASTPGTGQHSPLHF
CDR3nt: TGTGCCAGCACCCCCGGGACAGGGCAGCATTCACCCCTCCACTTT

d_gene: TRBD1
v_gene: TRBV28
abundance: -
j_gene: TRBJ1-4
CDR3aa: CASRQGAREKLFF
CDR3nt: TGTGCCAGCAGGCAGGGGGCTCGTGAAAAACTGTTTTTT

d_gene: TRBD2
v_gene: TRBV11-2
abundance: -
j_gene: TRBJ2-7
CDR3aa: CASSTLFSGGAGEQYF
CDR3nt: TGTGCCAGCAGCACCCTGTTTAGCGGGGGGGCCGGTGAGCAGTACTTC

d_gene: TRBD1
v_gene: TRBV3-1/TRBV3-2
abundance: -
j_gene: TRBJ1-2
CDR3aa: CASSTQGGLRVGYTF
CDR3nt: TGTGCCAGCAGCACACAGGGGGGGCTTCGAGTTGGCTACACCTTC

d_gene: -
v_gene: TRBV28
abundance: -
j_gene: TRBJ1-5
CDR3aa: CASSPLAPYRVRSNQPQHF
CDR3nt: TGTGCCAGCAGCCCCCTAGCCCCTTACAGGGTTAGAAGCAATCAGCCCCAGCATTTT

d_gene: -
v_gene: TRBV5-1
abundance: -
j_gene: TRBJ1-2
CDR3aa: CASSYRPRTNYGYTF
CDR3nt: TGCGCCAGCAGCTACCGACCGAGGACTAACTATGGCTACACCTTC

d_gene: -
v_gene: TRBV23-1
abundance: once
j_gene: TRBJ1-5
CDR3aa: CASSQSSGEGVYQPQHF
CDR3nt: TGCGCCAGCAGTCAATCATCGGGGGAAGGGGTTTATCAGCCCCAGCATTTT

d_gene: TRBD2
v_gene: TRBV6-2/TRBV6-3
abundance: -
j_gene: TRBJ2-3
CDR3aa: CASSYRLAGAVDTQYF
CDR3nt: TGTGCCAGCAGTTACCGGCTAGCGGGGGCGGTAGATACGCAGTATTTT